The present TCR beta chain was sequenced within a study of molecular identifiers for immune sequencing clone quantification (dated by TCRdb to 2017 to 2018). Broadly, across the study: In a replicate experiment, RNA from roughly 21,000 or 96,000 naive CD8 T cells was split into five aliquots, four of which were sequenced. The study was a methods study using CD8 T cells to benchmark molecular-identifier clustering-based TCR repertoire sequencing (MIDCIRS) and TCR RNA copy counting. Summary of the overall study and its limitations: Spiked-in Jurkat TCR RNA equal to a single cell's worth was reported to be detectable even within 1,200,000 naive CD8 T cells. The naive libraries included spiked-in Jurkat TCR RNA (under eleven copies' worth), and this Jurkat TCR RNA is not part of the donor repertoire. Highly expanded clone sizes could be underestimated because identical TCR molecules may share a barcode. When barcode sub-clustering was omitted, TCR diversity was inflated by chimeric consensus sequences, with chimeras reaching as high as 47%. Modeling estimated 2.5 to 3.5 recovered TCR RNA copies per cell, compared with 8.5 to 10 by digital PCR, which implies about 32% capture efficiency. In CMV-specific effector cells, over 99% of molecules were held by clones above 20 RNA copies, whereas under 1% of molecules were held by such clones in naive cells.

Points on this clonotype: Its binding antigen is unknown. Base qualities are missing; no much larger clone stands one base away.

Libraries of naive CD8 T cells were generated from around 20,000 to 1,000,000 sorted cells, with 10%, 30% or 50% of the purified RNA used. Naive CD8 T cells were FACS-sorted as CD8+CD4-CCR7+CD45RA+ on a BD FACSAria II into RLT Plus buffer. To test detection sensitivity, Jurkat RNA equal to over nine TCR copies was added to samples of about 20,000-1,000,000 naive CD8 T cells. CD8 T cells were enriched using RosetteSep CD8+ T Cell Enrichment Cocktail and Ficoll-Paque, and the enriched cells then underwent ACK red cell lysis. CDR1 and CDR2, looked up from the germline V gene, are KGHSH and LQKENI. Including cysteine and phenylalanine, the CDR3 has 15 amino acids. The read is trimmed to its CDR3 DNA, 45 bases read in frame from base 1. Cut back by 4 bases and 5 bases, the V and J ends lie 17 bases apart. The method behind the library was PCR. These reads were obtained on an Illumina HiSeq 4000. Bulk TCR libraries were generated as previously described, with the TCR primers listed in Table S5 used. Purification of total RNA was performed with the Qiagen AllPrep DNA/RNA kit. Reads from multiple sequencing runs of the same library were pooled before analysis. Per the source publication's procedure: Only reads with exact TCR constant sequence were kept, trimmed to 150 nt, and grouped by their 12-nt molecular barcodes. Reads in each barcode group were sub-clustered using a 15% Levenshtein threshold, and a quality-weighted consensus sequence was built for each RNA molecule. Non-functional sequences were discarded, and so were lower-count sequences lying one edit away from another sequence. Barcode sub-clusters with fewer than 20% of the maximum read count were removed, based on fitting two negative binomial distributions. In TCRdb, the public reads were trimmed at Q25 with fastp and aligned with MiXCR, with productive beta chains retained. Each entry merges the rows of one CDR3 protein and shows their most common DNA and genes. TCRdb's processing, not the study's, gives the V and J calls here. The sample contains about 320,000 distinct CDR3 sequences, around a fifth of them found a single time. 0.81% of the sample goes to the ten largest clones.

This chain is built from TRBV18 and TRBJ1-2; possibly the D gene is TRBD1, per 5 matching bases. The TCR was taken from a human donor in good health. Some libraries in this study had Jurkat cell RNA spiked in. The sample was naive CD8+ T cells from blood, with Jurkat cell RNA spiked in. The sample's cell subset or site label, in plain terms: FACS-sorted CD8+CD4-CCR7+CD45RA+ naive T cells. The CDR3 protein: CASSHPSGPKYGYTF. Here is the DNA: TGTGCCAGCTCACACCCCTCGGGACCGAAATATGGCTACACCTTC.